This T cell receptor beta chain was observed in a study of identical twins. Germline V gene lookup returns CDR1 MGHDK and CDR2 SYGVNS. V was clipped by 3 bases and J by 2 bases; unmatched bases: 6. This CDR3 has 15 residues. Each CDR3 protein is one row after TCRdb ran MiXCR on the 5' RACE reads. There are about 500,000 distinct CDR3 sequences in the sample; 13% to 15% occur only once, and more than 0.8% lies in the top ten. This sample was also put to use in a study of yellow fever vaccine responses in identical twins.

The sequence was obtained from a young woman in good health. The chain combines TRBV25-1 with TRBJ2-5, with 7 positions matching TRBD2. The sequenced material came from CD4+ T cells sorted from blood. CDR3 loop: CASSEGGRGQETQYF. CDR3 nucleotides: TGTGCCAGCAGTGAGGGTGGGAGGGGACAAGAGACCCAGTACTTC.